This paragraph covers one T cell receptor (beta chain) sequence. The antigen it binds to is not known. No base quality values were provided; no much bigger clone lies one nucleotide off. CD8 naive samples consisted of CD45RO-negative cells that were positively selected for CCR7, yielding a CD45RA+CCR7+ population without TemRA cells. The donors were healthy, HIV-negative adults who had no recently reported acute infections or vaccinations. Every donor was a Caucasian adult living in Nashville, Tennessee, USA. Blood was collected by leukapheresis, and PBMCs were isolated by Ficoll-Histopaque density gradient centrifugation and then cryopreserved in liquid nitrogen vapor phase. Purity and quantity of every magnetically sorted T cell population were checked by analytical flow cytometry. Each sorted fraction had its genomic DNA isolated and then quantified by UV absorbance on a Nanodrop 2000c. Reading from cysteine to phenylalanine, the CDR3 counts 14 amino acids. This entry keeps only the CDR3 DNA: 42 bases, framed from base 1. Deletion took 4 bases off V and 4 bases off J, with a span of 11 bases between the germline ends. CDR1 SGHNT and CDR2 YYREEE were looked up in the germline V gene (reference sequence).

This record comes from a study of shared clonotypes between healthy human individuals (TCRdb year 2020). For context, the study as a whole: A couple of women and a few men aged 18 to 49 years were included in the cohort. Per donor, three plates each were used for CD4 naive and CD4 memory, two for CD8 naive, and one for CD8 memory. To estimate repertoire size and how much clonotypes are shared between individuals, the study performed deep sequencing of blood TCR repertoires from 4 to 6 healthy adults. To increase sequencing depth and limit assay-specific biases, TCR repertoire library preparation and sequencing were carried out by different laboratories using diverse techniques. Per donor, leukapheresis produced somewhere between about 0.8 and 9 billion PBMCs.

General conclusions and limits of the study: Sampling was limited to blood, and TCR repertoires in tissue likely differ from TCR repertoires in blood. Across four donors, around 5% of naive CD4, approximately 3.6% of naive CD8, 2.3% of memory CD4, and approximately 0.4% of memory CD8 clonotypes were shared. Rarefaction of sorted-subset datasets indicated incomplete sequencing despite the large sequencing depth. Because the study included a small number of donors, the genetic and exposure-history diversity represented was limited. Pairwise subsampling led to the expectation that sequencing depth would affect the degree of clonotype sharing among donors. Naive subsets generally had larger estimated clonotype richness than memory subsets did. Higher generation probabilities were observed for clonotypes shared by all four sorted-subset donors than for non-shared clonotypes.

Using the deep immunoSEQ assay, TCR CDR3 regions were amplified from genomic DNA by multiplex PCR. Extracted genomic DNA from each cell subset was spread evenly across all wells of several immunoSEQ 96-well plates, with each plate serving as a replicate. Each replicate PCR for sorted subsets received roughly 0.2 ug genomic DNA, equal to tens of thousands of T cell genomes. Purified libraries were measured with a Qubit 3.0 fluorometer, size-checked on a Bioanalyzer 2100, and measured again with the KAPA Library Quantification kit. A separate single-read 150-cycle Illumina NextSeq 550 flow cell was used to sequence each immunoSEQ 96-well plate. Concerning the study's data processing: Because only junctional sequences without quality scores were contained in the immunoSEQ output, filtering matching that applied to full-length reads could not be performed. To assign V/J genes and CDR3, sequences were annotated using PyIR, a Python wrapper for IgBLAST v1.9, with IMGT germline references. Reads were filtered out if the reads had weak V/J assignments (E-value above 1e-6), no CDR3, stop codons, out-of-frame junctions, or ambiguous translated residues. V3J clonotypes were defined as sequences sharing the same inferred V gene, J gene, and CDR3 amino acid sequence. The percentage overlap between two repertoires was calculated by dividing the number of shared unique clonotypes by the size of the smaller repertoire. Repertoire richness was assessed with RTK rarefaction, the Chao1 estimator, and Recon v2.1 estimates of unobserved clonotypes. Generation probabilities were computed with OLGA for all TCRbeta clonotypes obtained by the gDNA method from several donors. The table comes from immuneACCESS by way of TCRdb, which keeps in-frame sequences with V and J called. Part of the clones is missing from these tables; in studies checked, under half for an unresolved V gene and the rest for unknown reasons. The DNA was the basis for D and trimming; V, J and clone size are from that table. The table for this sample lists hundreds of thousands of clones; more than 85% of them were counted only once. The top ten hold around 24% of the sample.

The sequence derives from a man aged 30 to 39 in good health. The sample was naive CD8+ T cells sorted from blood. This specimen's cell subset or site label, interpreted: CD45RA+CCR7+. The receptor chain draws on TRBV5-4 and TRBJ2-2, and TRBD1 may be the D gene, going by 5 matching bases. The CDR3 here reads CASSPPDTTGELFF. The DNA reads TGTGCCAGCAGCCCCCCGGACACCACCGGGGAGCTGTTTTTT. Reference TRBV5-4 and TRBJ2-2 genes cover what lies past the CDR3, so the full variable domain is ETGVTQSPTHLIKTRGQQVTLRCSSQSGHNTVSWYQQALGQGPQFIFQYYREEENGRGNFPPRFSGLQFPNYSSELNVNALELDDSALYLCASSPPDTTGELFFGEGSRLTVL.